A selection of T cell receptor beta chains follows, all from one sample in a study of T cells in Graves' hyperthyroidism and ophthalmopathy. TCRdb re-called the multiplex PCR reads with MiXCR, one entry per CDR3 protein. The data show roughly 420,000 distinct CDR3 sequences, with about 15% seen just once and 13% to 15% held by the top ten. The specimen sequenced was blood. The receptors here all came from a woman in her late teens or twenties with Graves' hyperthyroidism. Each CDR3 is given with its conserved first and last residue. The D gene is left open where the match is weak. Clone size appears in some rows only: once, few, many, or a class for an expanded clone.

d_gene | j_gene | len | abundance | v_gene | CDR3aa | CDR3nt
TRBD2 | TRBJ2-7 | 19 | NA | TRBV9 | CASSVEGGLADGPGDEQYF | TGTGCCAGCAGCGTAGAGGGGGGACTAGCGGACGGCCCGGGGGATGAGCAGTACTTC
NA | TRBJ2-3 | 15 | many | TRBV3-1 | CASSQVGAGRDTQYF | TGTGCCAGCAGCCAAGTTGGGGCCGGTCGGGATACGCAGTATTTT
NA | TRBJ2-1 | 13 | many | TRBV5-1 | CASSLSPADEQFF | TGCGCCAGCAGCTTGTCCCCCGCGGATGAGCAGTTCTTC
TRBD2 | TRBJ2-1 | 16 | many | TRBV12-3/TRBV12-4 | CASSSSGTSSYNEQFF | TGTGCCAGCAGTTCATCCGGGACTAGCTCCTACAATGAGCAGTTCTTC
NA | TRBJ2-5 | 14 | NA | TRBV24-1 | CATSDRTEKETQYF | TGTGCCACCAGTGACCGGACAGAGAAAGAGACCCAGTACTTC
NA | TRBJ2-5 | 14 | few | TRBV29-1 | CSVWERTVQETQYF | TGCAGCGTGTGGGAACGGACCGTCCAAGAGACCCAGTACTTC
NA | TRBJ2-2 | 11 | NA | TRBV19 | CATSAGGELFF | TGTGCCACCTCAGCTGGCGGGGAGCTGTTTTTT
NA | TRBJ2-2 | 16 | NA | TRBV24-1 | CATKRITGSNTGELFF | TGTGCCACCAAGCGGATTACAGGATCGAACACCGGGGAGCTGTTTTTT
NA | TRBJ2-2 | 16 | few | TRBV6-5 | CASSYSGWANTGELFF | TGTGCCAGCAGTTACTCAGGCTGGGCGAACACCGGGGAGCTGTTTTTT
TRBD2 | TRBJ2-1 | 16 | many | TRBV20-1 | CSARGGGGRDYNEQFF | TGCAGTGCTAGAGGTGGGGGGGGTAGGGACTACAATGAGCAGTTCTTC
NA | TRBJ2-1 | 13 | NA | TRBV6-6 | CASSYSWDDEQFF | TGTGCCAGCAGTTACTCTTGGGACGATGAGCAGTTCTTC
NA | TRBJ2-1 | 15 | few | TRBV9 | CASSSQPDLGNEQFF | TGTGCCAGCAGCTCCCAGCCAGATTTGGGGAATGAGCAGTTCTTC
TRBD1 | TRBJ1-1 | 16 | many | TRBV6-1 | CASTRGGQGRDTEAFF | TGTGCCAGCACCAGAGGGGGACAGGGTAGGGACACTGAAGCTTTCTTT
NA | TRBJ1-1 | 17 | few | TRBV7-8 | CASSPRGTPYSNTEAFF | TGTGCCAGCAGCCCACGGGGGACACCTTACTCGAACACTGAAGCTTTCTTT
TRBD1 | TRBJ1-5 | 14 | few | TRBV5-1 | CASSLTGADQPQHF | TGCGCCAGCAGCTTGACAGGGGCGGATCAGCCCCAGCATTTT
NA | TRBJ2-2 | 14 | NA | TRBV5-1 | CASSLGGRTGELFF | TGCGCCAGCAGCCTGGGGGGCAGAACCGGGGAGCTGTTTTTT
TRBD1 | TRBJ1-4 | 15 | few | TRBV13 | CASSVEGRGDEKLFF | TGTGCCAGCAGCGTAGAAGGCAGGGGGGATGAAAAACTGTTTTTT
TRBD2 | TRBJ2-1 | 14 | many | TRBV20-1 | CSREREGIFNEQFF | TGCAGTAGGGAACGGGAGGGCATCTTTAATGAGCAGTTCTTC
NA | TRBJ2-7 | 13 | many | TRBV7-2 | CASSPLTIAEQYF | TGTGCCAGCAGCCCTCTAACGATCGCCGAGCAGTACTTC
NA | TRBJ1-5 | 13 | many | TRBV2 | CASRRNSNQPQHF | TGTGCCAGCCGGCGGAATAGCAATCAGCCCCAGCATTTT
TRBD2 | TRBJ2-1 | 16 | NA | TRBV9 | CASSVDSGGVRNEQFF | TGTGCCAGCAGCGTAGATAGCGGGGGGGTTCGGAATGAGCAGTTCTTC
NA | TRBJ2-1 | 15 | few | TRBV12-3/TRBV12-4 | CASILGGGLYNEQFF | TGTGCCAGCATCCTTGGGGGGGGCCTCTACAATGAGCAGTTCTTC
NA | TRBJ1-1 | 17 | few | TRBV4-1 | CASSQETPPNMNTEAFF | TGCGCCAGCAGCCAAGAGACCCCTCCAAATATGAACACTGAAGCTTTCTTT
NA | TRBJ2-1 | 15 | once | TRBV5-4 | CASSLFRATYNEQFF | TGTGCCAGCAGCTTATTCCGGGCCACCTACAATGAGCAGTTCTTC
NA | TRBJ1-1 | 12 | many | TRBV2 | CASKGKNTEAFF | TGTGCCAGCAAAGGGAAGAACACTGAAGCTTTCTTT
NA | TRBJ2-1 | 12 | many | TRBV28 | CASSNNYNEQFF | TGTGCCAGCAGCAATAACTACAATGAGCAGTTCTTC
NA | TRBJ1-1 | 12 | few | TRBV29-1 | CSWGGQNTEAFF | TGCAGCTGGGGGGGCCAGAACACTGAAGCTTTCTTT
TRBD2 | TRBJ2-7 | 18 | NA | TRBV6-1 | CASSEEIPTSFLSYEQYF | TGTGCCAGCAGTGAGGAGATTCCGACTAGCTTTTTATCCTACGAGCAGTACTTC
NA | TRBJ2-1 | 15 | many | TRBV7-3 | CASSLGPSPYNEQFF | TGTGCCAGCAGCTTGGGGCCTAGTCCCTACAATGAGCAGTTCTTC
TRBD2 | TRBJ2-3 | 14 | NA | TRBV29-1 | CSVRTSGGPDTQYF | TGCAGCGTTCGAACTAGCGGGGGCCCAGATACGCAGTATTTT
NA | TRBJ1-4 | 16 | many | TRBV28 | CASGVPVWRLNEKLFF | TGTGCCAGCGGAGTCCCTGTTTGGAGATTGAATGAAAAACTGTTTTTT
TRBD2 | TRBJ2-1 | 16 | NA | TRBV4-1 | CASSQTLAGGTKGQFF | TGCGCCAGCAGCCAAACCCTAGCGGGGGGGACTAAAGGGCAGTTCTTC
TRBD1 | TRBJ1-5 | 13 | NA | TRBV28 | CASRKGAGQPQHF | TGTGCCAGCAGAAAGGGGGCGGGTCAGCCCCAGCATTTT
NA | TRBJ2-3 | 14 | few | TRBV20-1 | CSAAQGGQTDTQYF | TGCAGTGCTGCCCAGGGGGGTCAAACAGATACGCAGTATTTT
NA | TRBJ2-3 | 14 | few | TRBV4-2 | CASSPPTRTDTQYF | TGTGCCAGCAGCCCCCCGACTAGGACAGATACGCAGTATTTT
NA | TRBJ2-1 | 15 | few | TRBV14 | CASSLGGQGFPLQFF | TGTGCCAGCAGCCTCGGGGGGCAGGGATTTCCCTTACAGTTCTTC
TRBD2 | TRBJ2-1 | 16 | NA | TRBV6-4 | CASSLRAGGAGNEQFF | TGTGCCAGCAGCCTGAGGGCGGGGGGCGCTGGCAATGAGCAGTTCTTC
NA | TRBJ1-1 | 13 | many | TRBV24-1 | CATSTGLNTEAFF | TGTGCCACCAGTACGGGTTTGAACACTGAAGCTTTCTTT
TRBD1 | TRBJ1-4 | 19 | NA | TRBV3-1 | CASSPYLRQGRRTNEKLFF | TGTGCCAGCAGTCCCTATCTGAGACAGGGCAGGAGGACTAATGAAAAACTGTTTTTT
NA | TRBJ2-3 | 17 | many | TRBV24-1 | CATSDLDPWKRTDTQYF | TGTGCCACCAGTGATTTGGACCCTTGGAAGCGCACAGATACGCAGTATTTT
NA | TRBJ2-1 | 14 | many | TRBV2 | CASRGLGSYNEQFF | TGTGCCAGCAGAGGGCTTGGCTCCTACAATGAGCAGTTCTTC
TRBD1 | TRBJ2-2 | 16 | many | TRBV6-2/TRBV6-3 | CASSYGQGVYTGELFF | TGTGCCAGCAGCTACGGACAGGGTGTATACACCGGGGAGCTGTTTTTT
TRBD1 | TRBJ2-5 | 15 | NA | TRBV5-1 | CASSTGTVPMETQYF | TGTGCCAGCAGCACAGGGACAGTACCAATGGAGACCCAGTACTTC
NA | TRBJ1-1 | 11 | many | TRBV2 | CASSARWRAFF | TGTGCCAGCAGTGCCCGGTGGCGGGCTTTCTTT
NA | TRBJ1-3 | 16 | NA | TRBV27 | CASSPTPLGSGNTIYF | TGTGCCAGCAGCCCGACCCCTCTAGGATCTGGAAACACCATATATTTT
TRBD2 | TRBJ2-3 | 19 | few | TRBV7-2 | CASSSGTSGTPAYTDTQYF | TGTGCCAGCAGCTCCGGGACTAGCGGGACCCCAGCCTACACAGATACGCAGTATTTT
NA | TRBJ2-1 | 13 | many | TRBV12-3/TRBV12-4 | CASSLGEDSEQFF | TGTGCCAGCAGTTTAGGGGAGGATTCTGAGCAGTTCTTC